The clone carrying this T cell receptor (beta chain) has only one observation. V lost 7 bases and J 7 bases, leaving 20 bases between the germline ends. The CDR3 is 15 amino acids. Germline CDR1 reads WSHSY; CDR2 reads SAAADI. Assay: immunoSEQ multiplex PCR; the TCRdb copy retains only in-frame clones and omits some. The sample records roughly 2.2 million clones, approximately 90% being singletons. The record originates from a study of shared clonotypes between healthy human individuals. Sequencing input: naive CD4+ T cells from PBMCs. Specified subset: CD45RA+ positively selected. The source of this sequence is a man younger than 30 in good health. Some clones in this sample may be carry-over from other donors' samples. The chain couples TRBV10-2 to TRBJ1-5, with D perhaps TRBD1 (6 bases). The CDR3 DNA sequence: TGCGCCAGCAAGGGGGGTCAGGGGAGCGAGCAGCCCCAGCATTTT. Translating it yields CASKGGQGSEQPQHF.